The 17 T cell receptor beta chains in this list originate from one sample, sequenced in a study of beta chain features in type 1 diabetes. The study reverse transcribed the entire isolated RNA, so it sequenced expressed TCRB transcripts. This table comes from immunoSEQ multiplex PCR, and its TCRdb copy is limited to in-frame clones, with some not included. Of some 640,000 clones in the sample, about 14% were seen once. Study results and caveats: Significant though moderate, a shortening of TCRB CDR3s appeared in all four CD4+ subsets of Type 1 diabetes patients.

Antigens of these TCRs are unknown. Sequences were obtained from naive CD4+ T cells from blood. All receptors come from a man younger than 30 with type 1 diabetes.

This clone was picked up a small number of times. The chain links TRBV7-2 to TRBJ2-1, with 10 bases fitting TRBD2. After removal of 1 base from V and 4 bases from J, the junction contained 4 bases not matched to a gene. This CDR3 contains 16 residues. CDR1 is SGHTA and CDR2 is FQGNSA in the germline V gene. The CDR3 loop reads CASSLETSGRYNEQFF. The CDR3 DNA is TGTGCCAGCAGCTTAGAGACTAGCGGGCGGTACAATGAGCAGTTCTTC. The full variable domain, its missing parts supplied by reference TRBV7-2 and TRBJ2-1, is GAGVSQSPSNKVTEKGKDVELRCDPISGHTALYWYRQSLGQGLEFLIYFQGNSAPDKSGLPSDRFSAERTGGSVSTLTIQRTQQEDSAVYLCASSLETSGRYNEQFFGPGTRLTVL.

This rearrangement joins TRBV2 to TRBJ1-4, with no clear D. V lost 5 bases and J lost 8, with 12 bases in between. The germline gives CDR1 SNHLY, CDR2 FYNNEI. The CDR3 totals 13 residues. Here the CDR3 reads CASSWAEEEKLFF. CDR3 DNA: TGTGCCAGCAGTTGGGCGGAAGAGGAAAAACTGTTTTTT.

V gene TRBV6-5 combines with J gene TRBJ1-2, with D perhaps TRBD1 (5 bases). CDR1 is MNHEY, CDR2 SVGAGI, per germline. Between the trimmed V and J ends, which lost 6 bases and 5 bases, there was a span of 16 bases. The CDR3 sequence is 14 residues long. This CDR3 is CASSLEGAMYGYTF. In DNA, the CDR3 is TGTGCCAGCAGCCTCGAAGGGGCTATGTATGGCTACACCTTC.

This clone occurred a few times. The J gene is TRBJ2-3, the V gene TRBV28; TRBD2 matches at 12 bases. Germline V gives CDR1 MDHEN, CDR2 SYDVKM. This CDR3 spans 16 amino acids. The V segment lost 2 bases and the J segment 5 bases; nucleotides outside the gene matches: 5. CDR3 nucleotides: TGTGCCAGCAGTTTAGGACTAGCGGGGTCCCTAGATACGCAGTATTTT. This sequence encodes CASSLGLAGSLDTQYF.

This clone was seen a few times. The chain is built from TRBV18 and TRBJ2-4; D remains ambiguous. This CDR3 has 14 amino acids. Trimming took off 6 bases at V and 5 bases at J, with 14 bases between the two ends. Germline V CDR1 and CDR2: KGHSH, LQKENI. The CDR3 is CASSQSGQENIQYF. DNA of the CDR3: TGTGCCAGCTCCCAGTCGGGCCAGGAAAACATTCAGTACTTC.

This clone appeared a few times. V and J are TRBV2 and TRBJ2-5; D remains unclear. The CDR3 length is 10 residues. The ends were cut back, 4 bases at V and 7 bases at J, with 4 bases in the middle. Germline CDR1 SNHLY, CDR2 FYNNEI. The CDR3 coding sequence is TGTGCCAGCAGTGCCACGACCCAGTACTTC. Protein: CASSATTQYF. The full variable domain, rest sourced from reference TRBV2 and TRBJ2-5, is EPEVTQTPSHQVTQMGQEVILRCVPISNHLYFYWYRQILGQKVEFLVSFYNNEISEKSEIFDDQFSVERPDGSNFTLKIRSTKLEDSAMYFCASSATTQYFGPGTRLLVL.

This rearrangement joins TRBV14 to TRBJ2-7; 8 nucleotides line up with TRBD2. The germline gives CDR1 SGHDN, CDR2 FVKESK. V gave up 1 base and J gave up 2 bases; unmatched junction bases: 4. The CDR3 spans 15 residues. CDR3 sequence reads: CASSQAAGATYEQYF. CDR3 nucleotide sequence: TGTGCCAGCAGCCAAGCAGCGGGGGCTACCTACGAGCAGTACTTC.

Only a few counts were recorded for this clone. This sequence joins TRBV4-2 and TRBJ2-1, with 7 bases identical to TRBD2. The germline gives CDR1 LGHNA, CDR2 YNFKEQ. This CDR3 is 17 amino acids long. J lost 2 bases, V lost 4 bases, and 11 bases had no gene match. The CDR3 reads CASSLTGLGGTYNEQFF. CDR3 sequence (DNA): TGTGCCAGCAGCCTCACCGGACTAGGAGGGACCTACAATGAGCAGTTCTTC.

In its sample, this clone was seen a few times. This chain joins TRBV30 and TRBJ2-7, with D unclear. This CDR3 comprises 15 residues. Trimming shortened V by 1 base and J by 0 bases, and 13 bases separated the two germline ends. In germline, CDR1 is GTSNPN, CDR2 SVGIG (reference sequence). The CDR3 loop reads CAWSGTVRSSYEQYF. CDR3 sequence (DNA): TGTGCCTGGAGTGGAACGGTCCGAAGCTCCTACGAGCAGTACTTC.

The rearrangement links TRBV7-9 to TRBJ1-4; 7 bases agree with TRBD1. Germline V gene data show CDR1 as SEHNR and CDR2 as FQNEAQ (reference sequence). The CDR3 is 14 residues long. J was trimmed by 7 bases and V by 1 base; bases with no gene match: 3. The CDR3 here is CASSLDRGSEKLFF. DNA of the CDR3: TGTGCCAGCAGCTTAGACAGGGGCAGTGAAAAACTGTTTTTT. The full variable domain, rest sourced from reference TRBV7-9 and TRBJ1-4, is DTGVSQNPRHKITKRGQNVTFRCDPISEHNRLYWYRQTLGQGPEFLTYFQNEAQLEKSRLLSDRFSAERPKGSFSTLEIQRTEQGDSAMYLCASSLDRGSEKLFFGSGTQLSVL.

This clone was counted only a few times. J is TRBJ2-5 and V is TRBV7-2, with D uncertain. Germline V gene data show CDR1 as SGHTA and CDR2 as FQGNSA. This CDR3 is 16 amino acids long. Trimming removed 6 bases from V and 5 bases from J, with 22 bases in between. CDR3 bases: TGTGCCAGCAGTCCAGGCGGCGGCGAGGAATGGGAGACCCAGTACTTC. Its protein product is CASSPGGGEEWETQYF.

J is TRBJ2-1 and V is TRBV7-8; TRBD2 matches at 7 bases. CDR3 length equals 15 residues. The V and J ends lost 6 bases and 0 bases, in that order; junction bases with no gene match: 5. CDR1 SGHVS and CDR2 FQNEAQ come from the germline V gene. CDR3 sequence: CASSSSGYSYNEQFF. The CDR3 DNA reads as TGTGCCAGCAGTTCTAGCGGATACTCCTACAATGAGCAGTTCTTC.

CDR3 amino acids: CASSHPGTKPQHF. CDR3 in DNA: TGTGCCAGCAGCCACCCGGGGACGAAACCCCAGCATTTT. This chain links TRBV14 with TRBJ1-5, with D tentatively TRBD1 (5 bases). Trimming removed 3 bases at V and 10 bases at J, with 13 bases between. The CDR3 has 13 residues. Germline assignment: CDR1 SGHDN and CDR2 FVKESK.

This clone was found a few times. V gene TRBV18 combines with J gene TRBJ2-2; D remains ambiguous. The CDR3 is 16 residues long. Trimming pared 1 base from V and 0 bases from J, leaving 9 bases between. Germline assignment: CDR1 KGHSH and CDR2 LQKENI. CDR3 DNA: TGTGCCAGCTCACCACTCGGTCAGTCGAACACCGGGGAGCTGTTTTTT. It specifies CASSPLGQSNTGELFF.

The CDR3 DNA follows: TGCGCCAGCAGCTACGACTCGTCCGTCTACAATGAGCAGTTCTTC. Encoded protein: CASSYDSSVYNEQFF. The rearrangement links TRBV5-1 to TRBJ2-1; D is ambiguous. The ends were cut back, 3 bases at V and 3 bases at J, with 13 bases in the middle. Looked up from germline, CDR1 is SGHRS and CDR2 is YFSETQ. The length of the CDR3 is 15 residues.

The chain employs TRBV27 and TRBJ2-7, with D possibly being TRBD2 (5 bases). This CDR3 is built from 16 residues. V lost 6 bases and J 3 bases, leaving 21 bases between the germline ends. From germline, CDR1 is MNHEY and CDR2 SMNVEV (reference sequence). As DNA, the CDR3 is TGTGCCAGCAGCTATAACCCCTGGACTGTTCACTACGAGCAGTACTTC. Protein sequence: CASSYNPWTVHYEQYF.

The gene calls are TRBV29-1 and TRBJ1-4; D call uncertain. The germline V and J ends were trimmed by 8 bases and 1 base, with 5 bases remaining between them. Germline V gene sequence: CDR1 SQVTM, CDR2 ANQGSEA. The CDR3 has 11 amino acids. The CDR3 sequence is CSWETNEKLFF. The CDR3 nucleotides read TGCAGCTGGGAAACTAATGAAAAACTGTTTTTT.